This T cell receptor beta chain was sequenced for a study of blood T cell repertoires in COVID-19. Looking at the study overall: In each case, the material was cDNA or gDNA derived from T cells, B-cell-depleted T cells, or PBMCs.

Authors' methods: Estimation of nucleated cell counts relied on the amplification of reference gene primers. This table comes from immunoSEQ multiplex PCR, and its TCRdb copy is limited to in-frame clones, with some not included. V and J calls and clone size are as listed in that table; D and trimming were resolved from the DNA. The table records about 370,000 clones, around 92% of them present only once. While infection was still active, Seattle patients were enrolled and then followed longitudinally. Germline CDR1 is WSHSY and CDR2 is SAAADI. There are 14 residues in the CDR3. Deletions cut 3 bases from V and 2 bases from J, with 7 bases between.

Source material: peripheral blood. The chain has TRBV10-2 and TRBJ1-4; a weak D match, TRBD1 (5 bases). The TCR was taken from a woman aged 25-40 years with COVID-19, enrolled during active disease. The CDR3 DNA follows: TGCGCCAGCAGTGAAGGGGTTACTAATGAAAAACTGTTTTTT. As protein: CASSEGVTNEKLFF.